Shown below are 7 T cell receptor beta chains from a single sample sequenced in a study of cytomegalovirus exposure and HLA in healthy donors. The PCR contained 60 Vbeta and 13 Jbeta primers. The repertoire was sequenced with immunoSEQ multiplex PCR; TCRdb's copy has only in-frame clones and lacks some. The data hold 100,000 to 150,000 clones, with about 80% observed a single time. Sequencing input: PBMCs. The receptor set was obtained from a woman aged 45 to 65 in good health and CMV-seronegative.

V usage is TRBV9 and J usage is TRBJ1-3; D is unresolved. Germline assignment: CDR1 SGDLS and CDR2 YYNGEE. Trimming pared 3 bases from V and 1 base from J, leaving 5 bases between. The CDR3 has 13 residues. The CDR3 nucleotides are TGTGCCAGCAGCGAAGCTTCTGGAAACACCATATATTTT. Protein sequence: CASSEASGNTIYF.

The chain employs TRBV4-3 and TRBJ2-1, with TRBD2 as a possible D gene (6 bases). CDR1 is LGHNA, CDR2 YSLEER, per germline. V was shortened by 0 bases and J by 2 bases, with 11 bases between the two germline ends. This CDR3 region has 16 residues. CDR3 bases: TGCGCCAGCAGCCAAGATATGCCGGGGGCCTACAATGAGCAGTTCTTC. This gives the protein CASSQDMPGAYNEQFF.

The chain is built from TRBV14 and TRBJ2-7; D is unresolved. The CDR3 covers 14 residues. V lost 1 base to trimming and J lost 0 bases, with 7 bases between them. CDR1 and CDR2 (germline): SGHDN, FVKESK. The chain's CDR3 is CASSQGWSSYEQYF. DNA for the CDR3: TGTGCCAGCAGCCAAGGTTGGAGCTCCTACGAGCAGTACTTC.

The gene calls are TRBV28 and TRBJ1-3, with TRBD1 identical over 8 bases. The length of the CDR3 is 15 residues. J lost 0 bases, V lost 10 bases, and 8 bases had no gene match. Germline V gene lookup returns CDR1 MDHEN and CDR2 SYDVKM. CDR3 DNA sequence: TGTGCCACCACCAGGACAGGGAGCTCTGGAAACACCATATATTTT. This codes for CATTRTGSSGNTIYF.

The CDR3 region has the DNA TGTGCCAGCAGTCGGACAGGGGATGGCTACACCTTC. This encodes CASSRTGDGYTF. The genes are TRBV6-5 and TRBJ1-2, with 9 positions matching TRBD1. This CDR3 comprises 12 residues. The germline V gene has CDR1 MNHEY and CDR2 SVGAGI. V dropped 5 bases and J dropped 6; count of bases not matched to a gene: 1.

V gene TRBV15 combines with J gene TRBJ2-3, with D possibly being TRBD2 (5 bases). The CDR3 runs 15 residues. Germline V lookup: CDR1 LNHNV, CDR2 YYDKDF (reference sequence). V was cut by 3 bases and J by 0 bases, with 10 bases left in between. The CDR3 sequence: CATSSQRTSTDTQYF. Written as DNA, the CDR3 is TGTGCCACCAGCAGTCAGCGGACCAGCACAGATACGCAGTATTTT.

The chain couples TRBV27 to TRBJ2-1; weak D call: TRBD2 (7 bases). CDR1 is MNHEY, CDR2 SMNVEV, per germline (reference sequence). CDR3 length equals 15 residues. Between the trimmed V and J ends, which lost 11 bases and 5 bases, there was a span of 22 bases. The CDR3: CAAGAGAEDDNEQFF. In nucleotides, the CDR3 is TGTGCCGCAGGGGCGGGAGCCGAGGACGACAATGAGCAGTTCTTC.